The T cell receptor beta chain under discussion was sequenced for a study of T cells after yellow fever vaccination. A single record per CDR3 protein comes from TCRdb applying MiXCR to the 5' RACE reads. This sample has under 200,000 distinct CDR3 sequences, with about 10% found just once. Germline CDR1 reads DFQATT; CDR2 reads SNEGSKA (reference sequence). V lost 3 bases and J 0 bases, leaving 11 bases between the germline ends. This CDR3 has 14 amino acids. This TCR derives from a man aged 18 to 30 who received the YFV17D yellow fever vaccine. The chain employs TRBV20-1 and TRBJ1-1; no reliable D call. The sequencing used CD8+ T cells sorted from PBMCs, collected 15 days after the yellow fever booster vaccination. The CDR3 protein is CSASPREMNTEAFF. The CDR3 DNA reads TGCAGTGCTAGCCCGAGAGAAATGAACACTGAAGCTTTCTTT.